The following is a T cell receptor beta chain sequence with its context. Its specificity is not known. Method: immunoSEQ multiplex PCR; TCRdb's copy keeps in-frame clones and lacks some. The data hold approximately 100,000 clones, with roughly nine tenths observed a single time. The data derive from a study of T cell responses to AZD1222 COVID-19 vaccine. General study results and limits: Seropositive AZD1222 recipients at baseline numbered only 5 to 7.

Germline lookup yields CDR1 SNHLY and CDR2 FYNNEI. The CDR3 runs 15 residues. J lost 11 bases, V lost 6 bases, and 15 bases had no gene match. The gene calls are TRBV2 and TRBJ2-1, with 8 bases identical to TRBD2. The clonotype was recovered from an adult in good health. The starting material was peripheral blood, obtained on day 0 of AZD1222 vaccination. In nucleotides, the CDR3 is TGTGCCAGCAGGAGAGGGGTCGGGAGGGAGGAAAAGCAGTTCTTC. Residues: CASRRGVGREEKQFF.